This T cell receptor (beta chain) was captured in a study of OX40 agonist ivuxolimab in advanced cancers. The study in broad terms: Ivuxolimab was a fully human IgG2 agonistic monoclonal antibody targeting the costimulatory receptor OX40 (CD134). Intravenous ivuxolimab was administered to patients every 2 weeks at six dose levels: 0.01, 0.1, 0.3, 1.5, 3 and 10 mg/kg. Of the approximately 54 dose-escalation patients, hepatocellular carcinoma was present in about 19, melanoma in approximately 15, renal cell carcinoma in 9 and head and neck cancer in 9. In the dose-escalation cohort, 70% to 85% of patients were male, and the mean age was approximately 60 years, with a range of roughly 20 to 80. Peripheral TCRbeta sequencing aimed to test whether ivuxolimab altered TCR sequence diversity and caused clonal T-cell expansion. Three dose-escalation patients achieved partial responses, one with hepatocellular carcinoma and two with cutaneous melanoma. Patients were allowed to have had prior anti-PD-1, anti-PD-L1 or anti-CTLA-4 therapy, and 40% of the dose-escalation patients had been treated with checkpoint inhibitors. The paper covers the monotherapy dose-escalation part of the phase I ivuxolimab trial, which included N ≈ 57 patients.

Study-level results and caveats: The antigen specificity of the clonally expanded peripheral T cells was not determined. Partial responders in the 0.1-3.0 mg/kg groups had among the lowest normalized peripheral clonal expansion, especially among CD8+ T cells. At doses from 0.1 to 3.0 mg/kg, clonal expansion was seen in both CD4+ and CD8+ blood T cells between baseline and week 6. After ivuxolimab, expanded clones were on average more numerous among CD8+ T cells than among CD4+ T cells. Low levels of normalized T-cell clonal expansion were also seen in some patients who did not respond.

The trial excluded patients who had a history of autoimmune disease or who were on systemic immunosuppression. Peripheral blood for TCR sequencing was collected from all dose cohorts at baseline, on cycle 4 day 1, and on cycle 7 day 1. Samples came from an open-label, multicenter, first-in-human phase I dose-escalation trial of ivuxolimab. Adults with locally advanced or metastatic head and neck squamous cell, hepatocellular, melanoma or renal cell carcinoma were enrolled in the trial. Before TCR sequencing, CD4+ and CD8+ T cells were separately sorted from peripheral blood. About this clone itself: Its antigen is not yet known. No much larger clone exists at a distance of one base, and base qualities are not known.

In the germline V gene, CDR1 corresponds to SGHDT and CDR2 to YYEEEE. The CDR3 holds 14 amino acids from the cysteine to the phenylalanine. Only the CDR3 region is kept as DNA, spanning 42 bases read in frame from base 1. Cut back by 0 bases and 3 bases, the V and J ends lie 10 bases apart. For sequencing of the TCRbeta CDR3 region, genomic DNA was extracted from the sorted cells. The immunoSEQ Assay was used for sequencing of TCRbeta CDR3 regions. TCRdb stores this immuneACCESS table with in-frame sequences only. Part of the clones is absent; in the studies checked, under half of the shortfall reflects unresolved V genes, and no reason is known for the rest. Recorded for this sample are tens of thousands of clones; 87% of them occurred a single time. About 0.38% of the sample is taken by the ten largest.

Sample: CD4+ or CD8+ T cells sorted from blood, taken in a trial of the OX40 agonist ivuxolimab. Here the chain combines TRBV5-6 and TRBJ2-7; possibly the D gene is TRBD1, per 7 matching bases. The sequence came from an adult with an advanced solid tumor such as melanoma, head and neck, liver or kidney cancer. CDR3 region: CASSLGRGLYEQYF. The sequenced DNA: TGTGCCAGCAGCTTGGGGAGGGGGCTCTACGAGCAGTACTTC.